What follows describes a single T cell receptor (beta chain). Its antigen remains unidentified. A junction boundary mismatches the germline segment, possibly from a read error. From the reads, TCRdb called clonotypes with MiXCR, one entry per CDR3 protein. The table lists roughly 920,000 distinct CDR3 sequences, around 30% of them singletons. These data belong to a study of T cell repertoires in cytomegalovirus infection. Study context: CMV epitopes in the study were HLA-C-restricted (recently identified) and HLA-B-restricted (well studied). Through public TCR beta signatures, both CMV infection and matching HLA type were indicated. Study-wide results and caveats: HLA-C-restricted CMV clonotypes gave the most frequent clonotype in two of eight donors. Summed frequency of shared TCR beta families picked out CMV carriers who also had the relevant HLA.

The CDR3 loop spans 14 amino acids. CDR1 and CDR2 (germline): SGHVS, FQNEAQ. This sequence joins TRBV7-8 and TRBJ2-3, with TRBD2 matching 8 bases. Here the sequenced sample was cultured CD8+ T cells from PBMCs, taken from culture after CMV antigen stimulation. This clonotype was obtained from a human donor in good health (CMV status not recorded). Some clones in this sample may be carry-over from other donors' samples. CDR3 in amino acids: CANSPGGRTDTQYF. CDR3 nucleotide sequence: TGTGCCAACAGCCCGGGGGGGCGCACAGATACGCAGTATTTT.